The 10 T cell receptor beta chains given below trace back to one sample, sequenced in a study of OX40 agonist ivuxolimab in advanced cancers. Some clones are missing from TCRdb's copy, which holds only in-frame ones; the method was immunoSEQ multiplex PCR. This table has 40,000 to 45,000 clones, about 85% appearing once. Here the sequenced sample was CD4+ or CD8+ T cells sorted from blood, taken in a trial of the OX40 agonist ivuxolimab. The receptors derive from an adult with an advanced solid tumor such as melanoma, head and neck, liver or kidney cancer.

The sample holds a few counts of this clone. The chain has TRBV5-5 and TRBJ2-1, with D unresolved. Germline CDR1 is SGHKS and CDR2 is YYEKEE (reference sequence). Trimming cost V 3 bases and J 9 bases, with 7 bases left between them. The CDR3 covers 11 residues. The CDR3 bases are TGTGCCAGCAGCTCCTGGGCTGAGCAGTTCTTC. Protein sequence: CASSSWAEQFF.

The chain has TRBV9 and TRBJ2-2; TRBD2 matches at 10 bases. V dropped 1 base and J dropped 6; count of bases not matched to a gene: 3. Germline values: CDR1 SGDLS, CDR2 YYNGEE. The CDR3 is 15 amino acids. The DNA for the CDR3 is TGTGCCAGCAGCGTACTAGCGGGAGTCCCCGGGGAGCTGTTTTTT. Amino acid sequence: CASSVLAGVPGELFF.

The CDR3 region is CASSFGQGNNEQFF. As DNA, the CDR3 is TGTGCCAGCAGTTTTGGACAGGGGAACAATGAGCAGTTCTTC. The chain links TRBV5-4 to TRBJ2-1; 9 bases fit TRBD1. Germline V gene sequence: CDR1 SGHNT, CDR2 YYREEE (reference sequence). V was clipped by 5 bases and J by 5 bases; unmatched bases: 5. CDR3 size: 14 residues.

The chain carries TRBV11-3 and TRBJ2-2; D might be TRBD1 (5 bases). This CDR3 has 15 amino acids. Germline assignment: CDR1 SGHNT and CDR2 YENEEA. V dropped 4 bases and J dropped 0 bases, with 9 bases sitting between them. The CDR3 spells CASSSGRANTGELFF. In nucleotides, the CDR3 is TGTGCCAGCAGCTCGGGCAGGGCGAACACCGGGGAGCTGTTTTTT. Full variable domain (missing parts from reference TRBV11-3 and TRBJ2-2): EAGVVQSPRYKIIEKKQPVAFWCNPISGHNTLYWYLQNLGQGPELLIRYENEEAVDDSQLPKDRFSAERLKGVDSTLKIQPAELGDSAVYLCASSSGRANTGELFFGEGSRLTVL.

This clone was observed a single time. The CDR3 DNA reads TGTGCCAGCAGTGACTCTCCAGCCTTGGACGGATACTATGGCTACACCTTC. Its protein product is CASSDSPALDGYYGYTF. The chain recombines TRBV6-4 with TRBJ1-2; D ambiguous. The CDR3 loop spans 17 amino acids. The germline V and J ends were trimmed by 0 bases and 3 bases, with 17 bases remaining between them. The germline V gene has CDR1 MRHNA and CDR2 SNTAGT.

The chain has TRBV7-6 and TRBJ2-1, with TRBD1 as a possible D gene (5 bases). This CDR3 is built from 15 residues. The germline CDR1 and CDR2 sequences are SGHVS and FNYEAQ. V lost 0 bases to trimming and J lost 4 bases, with 10 bases between them. The CDR3 DNA reads as TGTGCCAGCAGCTTAGCAGACAGATTATACAATGAGCAGTTCTTC. This codes for CASSLADRLYNEQFF.

This clone came up once. The gene calls are TRBV9 and TRBJ1-3; D is perhaps TRBD1 (5 bases). V gave up 0 bases and J gave up 4 bases, with 11 bases separating them. The CDR3 runs to 15 residues. Germline V gene sequence: CDR1 SGDLS, CDR2 YYNGEE. CDR3 sequence (DNA): TGTGCCAGCAGCGTAGGGGGGGAAGCAGGAAACACCATATATTTT. This encodes CASSVGGEAGNTIYF.

V usage is TRBV9 and J usage is TRBJ2-2; 13 nucleotides agree with TRBD2. V gave up 3 bases and J gave up 5 bases; unmatched junction bases: 10. CDR3 length: 18 amino acids. Germline-derived CDR1 and CDR2 are SGDLS and YYNGEE. CDR3 in DNA: TGTGCCAGCAGCGGGGCCGGGACTAGCGGGATAGAGACCGGGGAGCTGTTTTTT. This gives the protein CASSGAGTSGIETGELFF. Combining the CDR3 with reference TRBV9 and TRBJ2-2 gives the whole variable domain DSGVTQTPKHLITATGQRVTLRCSPRSGDLSVYWYQQSLDQGLQFLIQYYNGEERAKGNILERFSAQQFPDLHSELNLSSLELGDSALYFCASSGAGTSGIETGELFFGEGSRLTVL.

The rearrangement uses TRBV27 and TRBJ2-3, with 7 nucleotides matching TRBD2. From germline, CDR1 is MNHEY and CDR2 SMNVEV (reference sequence). This CDR3 comprises 16 residues. Unmatched junction bases numbered 11, after V lost 2 bases and J lost 6 bases. The CDR3 bases are TGTGCCAGCAGTTTAGCCCGGACTAGTGGAAGGGATACGCAGTATTTT. Amino acids: CASSLARTSGRDTQYF.

The genes are TRBV7-3 and TRBJ2-3; no firm D call. Trimming left V 5 bases short and J 4 bases short, with 10 bases between. The CDR3 contains 13 residues. Germline V gene sequence: CDR1 SGHTA, CDR2 FQGTGA. This CDR3 is CASSTPLADTQYF. In DNA form, the CDR3 reads TGTGCCAGCAGCACCCCCCTGGCAGATACGCAGTATTTT.